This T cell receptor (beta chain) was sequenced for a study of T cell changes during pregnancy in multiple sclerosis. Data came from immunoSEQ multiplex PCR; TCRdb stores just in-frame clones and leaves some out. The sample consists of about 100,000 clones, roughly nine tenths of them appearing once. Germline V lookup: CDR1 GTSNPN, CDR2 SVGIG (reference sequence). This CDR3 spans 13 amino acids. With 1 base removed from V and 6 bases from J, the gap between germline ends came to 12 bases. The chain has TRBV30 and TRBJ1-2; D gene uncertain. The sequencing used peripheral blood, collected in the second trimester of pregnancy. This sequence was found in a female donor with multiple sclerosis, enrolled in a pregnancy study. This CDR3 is CAWSAAGRDGYTF. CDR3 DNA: TGTGCCTGGAGTGCAGCGGGGAGGGATGGCTACACCTTC.